One sample yielded the 12 T cell receptor beta chains listed below, sequenced in a study of blood T cells in healthy people across ages (dated by TCRdb to 2014 to 2015). Library preparation employed 5' RACE. A second PCR of about 6 to 11 cycles was performed with a sample-barcoded 5' primer and a J-beta primer mix. TCRdb cleaned the public reads at Q25 with fastp, built clones with MiXCR and kept in-frame beta chains. Each CDR3 protein gets just one entry, which takes the most common genes and DNA from the rows behind it. For this sample the table gives 1.5 million to 2 million distinct CDR3 sequences, of which about 39% were detected only once. About 21% of the sample comes from the top ten. The sample was blood. The receptor set was obtained from a human donor in good health.

This clonotype has more than one count but fewer than ten. The chain employs TRBV2 and TRBJ1-1, with 7 bases that match TRBD1. The CDR3 is 13 amino acids. V trimming: 11 bases; J trimming: 3 bases; junction bases outside the gene matches: 9. Per germline, CDR1 SNHLY and CDR2 FYNNEI. CDR3 residues: CAGEQGQDTEAFF. The CDR3, as DNA: TGTGCCGGAGAACAGGGGCAAGACACTGAAGCTTTCTTT.

In this sample, this clonotype turned up a few times. The chain is built from TRBV12-3 or TRBV12-4 and TRBJ2-3; 8 nucleotides match TRBD2. The CDR3 contains 15 residues. V trimming: 6 bases; J trimming: 2 bases; junction bases outside the gene matches: 7. CDR3 amino acids: CASSGGDILTDTQYF. The CDR3 DNA reads TGTGCCAGCAGCGGGGGGGACATCCTCACAGATACGCAGTATTTT.

The V call is TRBV10-3, the J call TRBJ2-1, with 12 bases identical to TRBD2. The J segment lost 8 bases and the V segment lost 2 bases, leaving 10 bases of the junction unmatched. Germline V gene lookup returns CDR1 ENHRY and CDR2 SYGVKD. There are 17 residues in the CDR3. CDR3 in amino acids: CAISEAPPSGGADEQFF. In DNA form, the CDR3 reads TGTGCCATCAGTGAGGCACCTCCTAGCGGGGGGGCGGATGAGCAGTTCTTC.

The chain links TRBV20-1 to TRBJ2-5, with 13 bases fitting TRBD2. The CDR3 length is 17 residues. Germline CDR1 reads DFQATT; CDR2 reads SNEGSKA (reference sequence). The junction had 4 bases not matched to a gene; V was cut back by 0 bases and J by 0 bases. CDR3: CSARELAGGLYQETQYF. The CDR3 DNA follows: TGCAGTGCTAGAGAACTAGCGGGGGGGCTGTACCAAGAGACCCAGTACTTC.

This sequence joins TRBV27 and TRBJ2-1; D may be TRBD2 (6 bases). CDR3 length equals 16 residues. V was pared by 0 bases and J by 4 bases, with 13 bases between. Germline assignment: CDR1 MNHEY and CDR2 SMNVEV (reference sequence). The CDR3 sequence is CASSLSVAEGYNEQFF. DNA of the CDR3: TGTGCCAGCAGTTTATCGGTTGCGGAGGGATACAATGAGCAGTTCTTC.

The chain joins TRBV12-3 or TRBV12-4 to TRBJ1-3; D gene uncertain. The CDR3 contains 14 residues. Trimming shortened V by 5 bases and J by 2 bases, and 10 bases separated the two germline ends. The CDR3 sequence is CASSLRWAGNTIYF. Here the CDR3 DNA reads TGTGCCAGCAGTCTACGCTGGGCTGGAAACACCATATATTTT.

V is TRBV5-5 and J is TRBJ2-7, with D uncertain. This CDR3 spans 15 amino acids. The ends were cut back, 4 bases at V and 3 bases at J, with 17 bases in the middle. Per germline, CDR1 SGHKS and CDR2 YYEKEE (reference sequence). The CDR3 loop is CASSPVGTAYYEQYF. CDR3 sequence (DNA): TGTGCCAGCAGCCCCGTAGGCACAGCCTACTACGAGCAGTACTTC.

Note on this clonotype: One end of the junction fails to match germline, which may point to a read error. The chain joins TRBV5-1 to TRBJ1-2, with D possibly matching TRBD1 (5 bases). CDR1 is SGHRS and CDR2 is YFSETQ in the germline V gene. This CDR3 has 14 amino acids. The CDR3 sequence is CASSQTASAYGCTF. For the CDR3, the DNA is TGCGCCAGCAGTCAGACAGCTTCTGCCTATGGCTGCACCTTC. Looking up the rest from reference TRBV5-1 and TRBJ1-2 gives the full variable domain: KAGVTQTPRYLIKTRGQQVTLSCSPISGHRSVSWYQQTPGQGLQFLFEYFSETQRNKGNFPGRFSGRQFSNSRSEMNVSTLELGDSALYLCASSQTASAYGCTFGSGTRLTVV.

This clonotype showed up just once. V gene TRBV4-3 combines with J gene TRBJ2-1; 9 nucleotides match TRBD2. CDR1 is LGHNA, CDR2 YSLEER, per germline. Germline trimming cut 0 bases from V and 4 bases from J; bases unmatched to any gene: 13. CDR3 length equals 19 residues. This CDR3 reads CASSQDLVSGGRPYNEQFF. The CDR3 DNA is TGCGCCAGCAGCCAAGATCTAGTTAGCGGGGGTCGTCCGTACAATGAGCAGTTCTTC.

This clonotype was found a few times. This chain links TRBV12-3 or TRBV12-4 with TRBJ2-7, with 8 bases matching TRBD2. The CDR3 totals 14 residues. V lost 2 bases to trimming and J lost 1 base; unmatched junction nucleotides: 1. DNA of the CDR3: TGTGCCAGCAGTTTATCTAGCGGGTCCTACGAGCAGTACTTC. This translates into CASSLSSGSYEQYF.

V is TRBV7-2 and J is TRBJ1-2; unclear D gene. Looked up from germline, CDR1 is SGHTA and CDR2 is FQGNSA. The V end was cut by 5 bases, the J end by 0 bases, with 7 bases between. The CDR3 spans 13 residues. CDR3 nucleotide sequence: TGTGCCAGCAGCCACTCTACTAACTATGGCTACACCTTC. Encoded protein: CASSHSTNYGYTF.

This chain joins TRBV20-1 and TRBJ2-7; 12 positions match TRBD2. This CDR3 region has 14 residues. The V and J ends lost 6 bases and 1 base, in that order; junction bases with no gene match: 4. Per the germline V gene, CDR1 is DFQATT and CDR2 is SNEGSKA (reference sequence). The CDR3 bases are TGCAGTGCCGAAGGACTAGCGGGGTCCTACGAGCAGTACTTC. It specifies CSAEGLAGSYEQYF.